This record concerns one TCR beta chain sequence. This clone was seen a few times. No antigen is known for it. No clone much larger than this one lies a single base away; base qualities are absent. These data come from a study of cytomegalovirus exposure and HLA in healthy donors (dated by TCRdb to the late 2010s). Notes on the research overall: An earlier analysis of 587 of the donors reported under 300 Gb of sequence data and 117 million unique TCR beta sequences obtained from about 200 million T cells. To predict cytomegalovirus infection status, the study combined high-throughput TCR immunosequencing, statistical association of individual TCRs with disease status, and machine learning. Across some 400 genotyped donors of the cohort, an average of roughly 200,000 unique TCR beta nucleotide sequences per donor were sequenced, and approximately 17% of those sequences were non-productive. Roughly 290 gigabases of sequencing data and around 90 million unique TCR sequences made up an early release that covered approximately 650 HLA-typed donors. The study used immunosequencing to profile the T cell repertoires of approximately 650 subjects and linked those repertoires to cytomegalovirus serostatus. Donor age, sex, ethnicity and CMV serostatus were compiled together with the repertoire data. Typing coverage differed by locus: A, B, C, DRB1 and DQB1 were typed in about 629-640 donors, DQA1 in 500 to 550, DPA1 in 600 to 610, and DPB1 in roughly 470. Rather than using new phenotypic data, the later analysis identified candidate immune exposures from TCR beta sequences and from how often those sequences occurred across donors. Roughly 5 DR-DQ haplotypes were handled as single units for association and clustering, since linkage in the cohort was strong. A later analysis re-analyzed previously published TCR beta repertoires from 660 or so donors and added high-resolution HLA genotyping to study TCR occurrence patterns. In a later genetic analysis, genome-wide SNP genotypes for about three fifths of the roughly 670 donors were used, and that subset was treated as a discovery cohort. Of the roughly 400 genotyped donors, 81% fell in the genetic ancestry cluster associated with self-reported Caucasian donors. Along with the roughly 700-subject first cohort, a separate validation cohort of over 90 different subjects was used. An earlier analysis of some 500 of the donors applied high-throughput TCR beta sequencing to assess whether each TCR beta V gene segment acted as functional or pseudogenic. The aim of the study was to test whether cataloging public T cell receptors could identify signatures of past pathogen exposure. Both class I and class II loci were covered by HLA typing, at four-digit resolution. All discovery cohort repertoires had been generated using a single sequencing platform. Broader findings and caveats from the paper: A total of 150 to 200 TCR beta chains were listed by the study as associated with cytomegalovirus. Linkage disequilibrium might explain the correlated functional status among segregating V segments, but an unknown experimental factor could not be excluded. In a later analysis, HLA-associated TCR beta chains showed more clonal expansion and lower generation probabilities than non-associated chains that were equally common. According to a later analysis, most CMV-associated TCR beta chains appeared to be HLA-restricted, and the HLA associations seemed to be driven largely by CMV exposure. When HLA alleles, especially DR and DQ, strongly co-occurred, attributing TCR associations to individual alleles was difficult. HLA typing was unavailable for some donors at each locus, so association tests used only the typed subset. V-gene and J-gene trimming of TCR beta chains was associated with a missense DCLRE1C variant in a later genetic analysis, and the association was replicated in an independent cohort. At a false discovery rate of 0.05, a later analysis linked 16,951 TCR beta sequences to specific HLA alleles. A further reported finding was that TCR beta sequences accurately predicted the HLA-A and HLA-B alleles for most subjects in the first cohort. In this cohort, only TCR beta chains were sequenced, and detectable features were limited by the absence of alpha or paired-chain data. For the cohort, immune exposure information was limited to CMV serostatus. The sequencing pipeline was judged likely to have produced a cluster of highly shared sequence variants as a technical artifact. The classifier was reported to diagnose cytomegalovirus status with high specificity and sensitivity in both the original and validation cohorts. A later analysis found that TCR association rates varied across HLA loci, with DRB1 alleles showing the most associated TCRs and HLA-C alleles the fewest. The authors suggested that the approach could potentially be extended to other disease states and immunological phenotypes. According to a later genetic analysis, donors in an Asian-associated ancestry cluster had fewer N-insertions in productive TCRs than the roughly 700-donor mean. Because the 87-base-pair reads could not distinguish some IMGT-functional V segments, including TRBV6-2 and TRBV6-3, those segments were excluded. Roughly uniform sequencing depth across donors was assumed in presence/absence analyses, although this assumption may not hold. Most TCR sequences were observed very rarely across donors, whereas some public TCRs were present in many individuals. In vitro tests confirmed that a few of the cytomegalovirus-associated TCR beta chains recognize cytomegalovirus antigens. Because counts were too low, more than 15 rarely observed V segments, including chromosome 9 orphons, were excluded from the earlier analysis of a few hundred of the donors. In an earlier analysis of some 500 of the donors, most TCR beta V segments appeared in productive rearrangements about 87% or about 30% of the time, broadly matching IMGT annotations. Several of the top co-occurrence clusters appeared to be linked to parvovirus B19, influenza, CMV and Epstein-Barr virus, according to a later analysis.

The germline V gene gives CDR1 as SGHRS and CDR2 as YFSETQ. The cysteine opens and the phenylalanine closes a CDR3 of 16 amino acids. Only CDR3 DNA remains: 48 bases, in frame from the first base. Trimming leaves V shorter by 0 bases and J shorter by 7 bases, with the junction holding 11 bases beyond the gene matches. Receptor libraries were prepared by the immunoSEQ multiplex PCR assay. For the multiplex PCR, a mixture combining 60 forward primers for TCR Vbeta segments and 13 reverse primers for TCR Jbeta segments was used. Amplification of the CDR3 region of rearranged TCR beta genes was performed with a multiplex PCR assay on genomic DNA. The Illumina HiSeq System was used to sequence the amplified TCR beta libraries as 87-base-pair reads. The authors processed their data as follows. A later analysis counted 75 million to 100 million unique TCR beta chains across the 666 repertoires, and around 12 million of these chains were shared by at least two donors. A nearest-neighbor algorithm error-corrected the raw reads and collapsed the reads into unique sequences, merging closely related sequences to remove PCR and sequencing errors. Alignment of CDR3 sequences to IMGT reference sequences was used to assign V, D and J gene segments. For a sequence to be retained, a match of at least six nucleotides was required to both a V gene segment and a J gene segment. Rearrangements were classified as productive when the CDR3 lacked stop codons and remained in frame with V and J, and all other rearrangements were classified as non-productive. Following IMGT convention, CDR3 was defined as the stretch from the second conserved V-encoded cysteine up to the conserved J-encoded phenylalanine. The earlier analysis of more than 450 of the donors excluded sequences that lacked an unambiguous match to a single V gene segment. An earlier analysis of a few hundred of the donors called V segments functional above 56.7% productive rearrangements and segregating when the between-donor standard deviation exceeded 5%. To diagnose cytomegalovirus status from the catalog of TCR beta chain sequences, a statistical classification framework was built. V and J gene assignment, in a later analysis, came from comparing TCR nucleotide sequences with IMGT/GENE-DB human TR gene sequences. Using the TCRdist pipeline, a later analysis assigned CDR3 sequences along with most-parsimonious VDJ recombination scenarios. In a later analysis, each TCR beta chain was defined by its CDR3 amino acid sequence together with its V-gene family, and reads lacking a unique V-gene family were excluded. In a later analysis, around 600 highly shared, low-generation-probability nucleotide sequences were removed to address suspected cross-contamination and a sequencing artifact. In a later analysis, a clonal expansion index for each public chain was calculated from normalized within-repertoire ranks of inferred template counts. In a later analysis, generation probabilities were computed with a VDJ recombination model fitted to out-of-frame rearrangements, and the resulting probabilities were checked against IGoR. A later analysis scored TCR-TCR, TCR-HLA and TCR-CMV co-occurrence with hypergeometric tests, applying a repertoire-size bias correction to TCR pairs. A later analysis estimated false discovery rates by permuting HLA or CMV assignments 20 times. In a later analysis, co-occurring TCRs were grouped using DBSCAN, and TCRdist sequence similarity was added for clustering within HLA-allele-positive subsets. Co-occurrence clustering excluded repertoires with fewer than 30,000 or more than 120,000 public chains, plus five with anomalous nucleotide sharing. The immuneACCESS repertoire file appears here via TCRdb, limited to in-frame rearrangements. These files lack a portion of the clones; in checked studies, under half of the deficit traces to unresolved V genes, and the cause of the others is not known. The V and J calls and clone size were taken over from that table, and D and trimming were inferred from the DNA. The sample table lists roughly 120,000 clones, approximately 76% of them with a count of one. Approximately 8.4% of the sample belongs to the ten largest clones.

The cohort was made up of 666 healthy bone marrow donors. All cohort members were sampled while nominally healthy, although unrecorded immune exposures were likely present. The donor tested CMV seronegative, placing the donor among the roughly 340 seronegative members of the cohort. Each donor provided a peripheral blood sample, and peripheral blood mononuclear cells were used for TCR beta sequencing. The Qiagen DNeasy Blood Extraction Kit was used to extract genomic DNA from the blood cell samples. Sequenced input: PBMCs. This clonotype originated in a man aged 35 to 55 in good health and CMV-seronegative. In this chain, TRBV5-1 is recombined with TRBJ2-3; TRBD2 lines up with 7 middle nucleotides. The CDR3 loop reads CASSLAETSISNTQYF. The DNA sequence follows: TGCGCCAGCAGCTTGGCCGAGACTAGCATTTCAAATACGCAGTATTTT.